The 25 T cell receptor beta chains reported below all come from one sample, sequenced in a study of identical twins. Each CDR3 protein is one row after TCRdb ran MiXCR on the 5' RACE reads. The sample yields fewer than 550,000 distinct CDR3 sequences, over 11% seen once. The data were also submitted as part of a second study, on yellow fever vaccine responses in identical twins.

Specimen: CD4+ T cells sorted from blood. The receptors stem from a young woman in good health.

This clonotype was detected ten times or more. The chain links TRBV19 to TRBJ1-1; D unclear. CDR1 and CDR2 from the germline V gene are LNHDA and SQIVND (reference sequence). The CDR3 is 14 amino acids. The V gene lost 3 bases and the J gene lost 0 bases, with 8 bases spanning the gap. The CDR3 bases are TGTGCCAGTAGTATTAGTAGGATGAACACTGAAGCTTTCTTT. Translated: CASSISRMNTEAFF.

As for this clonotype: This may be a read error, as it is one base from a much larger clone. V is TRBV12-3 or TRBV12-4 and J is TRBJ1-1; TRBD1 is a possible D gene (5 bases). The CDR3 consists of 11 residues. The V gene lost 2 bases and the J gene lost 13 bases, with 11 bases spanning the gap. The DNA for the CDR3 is TGTGCCAGCAGTTTAAGCAATACAGGTTTCTTT. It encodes CASSLSNTGFF.

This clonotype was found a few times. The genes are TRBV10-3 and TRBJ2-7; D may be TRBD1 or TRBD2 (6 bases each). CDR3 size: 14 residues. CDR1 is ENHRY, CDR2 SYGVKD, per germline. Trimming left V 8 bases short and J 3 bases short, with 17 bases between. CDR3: CAIRGLASDYEQYF. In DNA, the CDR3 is TGTGCCATCCGGGGGCTAGCCTCGGACTACGAGCAGTACTTC.

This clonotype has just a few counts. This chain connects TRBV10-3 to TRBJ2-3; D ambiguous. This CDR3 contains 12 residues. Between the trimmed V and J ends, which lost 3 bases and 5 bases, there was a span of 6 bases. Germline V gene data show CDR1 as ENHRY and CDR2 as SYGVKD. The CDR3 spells CAISEGQDTQYF. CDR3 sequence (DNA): TGTGCCATCAGTGAAGGGCAAGATACGCAGTATTTT.

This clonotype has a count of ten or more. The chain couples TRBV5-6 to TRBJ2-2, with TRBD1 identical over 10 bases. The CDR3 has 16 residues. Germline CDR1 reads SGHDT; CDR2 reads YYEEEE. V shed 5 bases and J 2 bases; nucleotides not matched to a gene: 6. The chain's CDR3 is CASSNRDRGNTGELFF. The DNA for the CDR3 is TGTGCCAGCAGTAACCGGGACAGGGGAAACACCGGGGAGCTGTTTTTT.

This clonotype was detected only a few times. The CDR3 spells CASSYSSGGRGNTEAFF. The CDR3 DNA reads TGTGCCAGCAGTTATAGCTCGGGGGGACGAGGGAACACTGAAGCTTTCTTT. The rearrangement links TRBV6-5 to TRBJ1-1, with D perhaps matching TRBD1 (5 bases). Trimming left V 3 bases short and J 1 base short, with 18 bases between. The CDR3 runs to 17 residues. Germline-derived CDR1 and CDR2 are MNHEY and SVGAGI.

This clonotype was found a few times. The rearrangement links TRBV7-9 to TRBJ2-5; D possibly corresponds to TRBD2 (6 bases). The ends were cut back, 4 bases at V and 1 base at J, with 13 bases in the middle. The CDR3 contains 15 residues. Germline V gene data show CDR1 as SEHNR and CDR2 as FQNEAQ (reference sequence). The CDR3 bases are TGTGCCAGCAGCTCCCCGGGACTGATCCAAGAGACCCAGTACTTC. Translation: CASSSPGLIQETQYF.

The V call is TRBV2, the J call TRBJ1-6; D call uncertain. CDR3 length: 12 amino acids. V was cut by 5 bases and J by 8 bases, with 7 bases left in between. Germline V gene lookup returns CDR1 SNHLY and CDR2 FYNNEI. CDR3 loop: CASSHQYSPLHF. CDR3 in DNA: TGTGCCAGCAGTCACCAATATTCACCCCTCCACTTT.

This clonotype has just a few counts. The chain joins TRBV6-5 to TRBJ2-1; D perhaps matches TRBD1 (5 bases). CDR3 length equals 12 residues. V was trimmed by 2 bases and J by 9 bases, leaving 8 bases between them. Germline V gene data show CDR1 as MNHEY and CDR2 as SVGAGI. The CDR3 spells CASSYGAGEQFF. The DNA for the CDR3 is TGTGCCAGCAGTTACGGGGCCGGTGAGCAGTTCTTC.

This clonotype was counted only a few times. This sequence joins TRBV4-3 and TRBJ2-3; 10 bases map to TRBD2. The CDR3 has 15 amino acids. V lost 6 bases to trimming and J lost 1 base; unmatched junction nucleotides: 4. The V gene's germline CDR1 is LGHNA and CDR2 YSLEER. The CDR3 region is CASRASGSGTDTQYF. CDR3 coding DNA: TGCGCCAGCAGGGCTAGCGGGAGTGGCACAGATACGCAGTATTTT.

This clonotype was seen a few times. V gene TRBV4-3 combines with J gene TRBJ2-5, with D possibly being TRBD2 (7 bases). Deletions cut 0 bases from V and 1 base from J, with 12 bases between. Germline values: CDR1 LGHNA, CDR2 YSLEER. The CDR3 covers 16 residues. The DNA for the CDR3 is TGCGCCAGCAGCCAAGATGCGGGGGCCTTCCAAGAGACCCAGTACTTC. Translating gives CASSQDAGAFQETQYF.

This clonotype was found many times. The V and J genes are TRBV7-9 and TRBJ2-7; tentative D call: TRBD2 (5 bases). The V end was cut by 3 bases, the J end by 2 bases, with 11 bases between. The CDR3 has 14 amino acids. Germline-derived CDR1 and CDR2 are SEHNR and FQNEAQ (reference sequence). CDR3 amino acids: CASSFPDGAYEQYF. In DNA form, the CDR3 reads TGTGCCAGCAGCTTTCCGGACGGGGCCTACGAGCAGTACTTC.

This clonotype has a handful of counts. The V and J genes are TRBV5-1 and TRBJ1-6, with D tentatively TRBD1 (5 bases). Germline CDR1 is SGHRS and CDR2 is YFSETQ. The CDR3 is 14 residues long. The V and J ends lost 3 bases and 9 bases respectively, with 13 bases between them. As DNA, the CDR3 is TGCGCCAGCAGCTACGGAGGGGTCGGTTCACCCCTCCACTTT. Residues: CASSYGGVGSPLHF.

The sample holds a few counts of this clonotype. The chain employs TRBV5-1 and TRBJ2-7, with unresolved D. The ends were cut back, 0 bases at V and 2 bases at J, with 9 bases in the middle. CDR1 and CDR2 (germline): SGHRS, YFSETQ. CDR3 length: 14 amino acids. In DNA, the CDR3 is TGCGCCAGCAGCTTGGGCGTAGGGACCTACGAGCAGTACTTC. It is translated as CASSLGVGTYEQYF.

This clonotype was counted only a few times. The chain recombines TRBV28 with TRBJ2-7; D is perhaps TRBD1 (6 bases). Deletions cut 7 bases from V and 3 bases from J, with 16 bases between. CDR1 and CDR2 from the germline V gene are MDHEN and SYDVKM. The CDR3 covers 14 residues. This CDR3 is CASNDRLPGYEQYF. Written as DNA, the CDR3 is TGTGCCAGCAATGACAGGTTGCCTGGCTACGAGCAGTACTTC.

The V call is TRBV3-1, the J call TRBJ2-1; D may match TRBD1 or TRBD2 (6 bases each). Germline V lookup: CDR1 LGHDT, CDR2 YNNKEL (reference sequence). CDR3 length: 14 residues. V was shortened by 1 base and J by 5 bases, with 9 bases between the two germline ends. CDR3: CASSQVGGNNEQFF. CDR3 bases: TGTGCCAGCAGCCAAGTCGGGGGCAACAATGAGCAGTTCTTC.

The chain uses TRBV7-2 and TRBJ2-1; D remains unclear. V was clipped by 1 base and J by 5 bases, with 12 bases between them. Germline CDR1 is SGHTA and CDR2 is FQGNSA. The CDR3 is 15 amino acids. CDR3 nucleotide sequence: TGTGCCAGCAGCTTAGGTGGCCCAGTGAACAATGAGCAGTTCTTC. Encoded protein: CASSLGGPVNNEQFF.

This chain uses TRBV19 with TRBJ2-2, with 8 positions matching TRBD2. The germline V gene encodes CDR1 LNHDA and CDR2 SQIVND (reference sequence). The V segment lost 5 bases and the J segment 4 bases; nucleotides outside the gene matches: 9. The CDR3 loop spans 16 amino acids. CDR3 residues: CASSGPGLGRTGELFF. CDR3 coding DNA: TGTGCCAGTAGTGGACCGGGACTAGGTCGCACCGGGGAGCTGTTTTTT. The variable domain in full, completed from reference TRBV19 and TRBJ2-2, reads DGGITQSPKYLFRKEGQNVTLSCEQNLNHDAMYWYRQDPGQGLRLIYYSQIVNDFQKGDIAEGYSVSREKKESFPLTVTSAQKNPTAFYLCASSGPGLGRTGELFFGEGSRLTVL.

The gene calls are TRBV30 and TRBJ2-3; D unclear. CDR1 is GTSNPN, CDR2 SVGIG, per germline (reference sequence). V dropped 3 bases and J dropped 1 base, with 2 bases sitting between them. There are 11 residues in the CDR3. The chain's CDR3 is CAWRGTDTQYF. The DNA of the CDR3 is TGTGCCTGGAGGGGCACAGATACGCAGTATTTT.

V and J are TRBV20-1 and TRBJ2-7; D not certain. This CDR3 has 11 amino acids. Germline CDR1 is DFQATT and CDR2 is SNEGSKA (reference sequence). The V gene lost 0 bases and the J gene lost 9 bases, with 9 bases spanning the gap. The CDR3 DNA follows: TGCAGTGCTAGAGATTGGGCTACGCAGTACTTC. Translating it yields CSARDWATQYF.

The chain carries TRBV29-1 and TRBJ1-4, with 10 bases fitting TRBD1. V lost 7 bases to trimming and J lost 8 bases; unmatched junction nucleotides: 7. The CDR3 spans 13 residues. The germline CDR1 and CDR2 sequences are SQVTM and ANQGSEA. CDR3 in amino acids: CSAGGQGREKLFF. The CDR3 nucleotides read TGCAGCGCCGGGGGACAGGGGAGGGAAAAACTGTTTTTT.

The CDR3 loop reads CASSGDGGAYEQFF. CDR3 nucleotides: TGTGCCAGCAGTGGCGACGGGGGGGCCTATGAGCAGTTCTTC. The rearrangement links TRBV2 to TRBJ2-1, with 8 bases matching TRBD2. CDR3 length equals 14 residues. V lost 4 bases, J lost 8 bases, and 7 bases stayed unmatched. Germline CDR1 is SNHLY and CDR2 is FYNNEI.

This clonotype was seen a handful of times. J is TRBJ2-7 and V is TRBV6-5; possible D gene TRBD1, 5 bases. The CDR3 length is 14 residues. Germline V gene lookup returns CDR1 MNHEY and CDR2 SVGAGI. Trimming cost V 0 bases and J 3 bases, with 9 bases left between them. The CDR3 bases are TGTGCCAGCAGTTACTCGACCAGGGACTACGAGCAGTACTTC. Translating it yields CASSYSTRDYEQYF.

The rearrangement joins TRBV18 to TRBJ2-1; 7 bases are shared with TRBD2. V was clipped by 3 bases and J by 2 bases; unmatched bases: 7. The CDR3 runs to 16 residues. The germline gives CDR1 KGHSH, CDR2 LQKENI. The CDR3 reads CASSPVGGSTYNEQFF. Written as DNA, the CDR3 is TGTGCCAGCTCACCCGTGGGGGGGTCCACCTACAATGAGCAGTTCTTC.

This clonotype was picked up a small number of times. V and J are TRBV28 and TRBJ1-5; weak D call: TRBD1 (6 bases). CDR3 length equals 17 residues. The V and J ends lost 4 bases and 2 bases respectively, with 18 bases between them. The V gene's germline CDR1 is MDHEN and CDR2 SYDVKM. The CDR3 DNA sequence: TGTGCCAGCAGTTCGCCACAGGGAGCCCCTGGCAATCAGCCCCAGCATTTT. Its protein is CASSSPQGAPGNQPQHF.